These 10 T cell receptor beta chains originate from one sample sequenced in a study of shared clonotypes between healthy human individuals. Generated by immunoSEQ multiplex PCR, the TCRdb table keeps only in-frame clones and is missing some. Of about 580,000 clones listed, roughly 98% were seen once; the top ten hold 0.25% to 0.35%. In the naive CD8 group, cells lacked CD45RO and were positively selected for CCR7, so terminally differentiated effector memory CD45RA+ cells were left out. Sequencing input: naive CD8+ T cells sorted from blood. All receptors come from a man under 40 in good health.

This rearrangement joins TRBV4-1 to TRBJ1-1, with 9 bases aligning to TRBD1. The J segment lost 7 bases and the V segment lost 1 base, leaving 4 bases of the junction unmatched. CDR1 MGHRA and CDR2 YSYEKL come from the germline V gene. There are 14 residues in the CDR3. The CDR3 protein is CASSQGQGVNEAFF. In DNA form, the CDR3 reads TGCGCCAGCAGCCAAGGACAGGGGGTCAATGAAGCTTTCTTT.

This chain uses TRBV9 with TRBJ1-2; D uncertain. The CDR3 loop spans 14 amino acids. The germline CDR1 and CDR2 sequences are SGDLS and YYNGEE. V shed 5 bases and J shed 7 bases, with 18 bases lying between them. DNA for the CDR3: TGTGCCAGCAGGGAGTCCCAAGCTATGGGTGGCTACACCTTC. Translation: CASRESQAMGGYTF.

V gene TRBV9 combines with J gene TRBJ2-7, with D maybe TRBD1 (5 bases). The V gene's germline CDR1 is SGDLS and CDR2 YYNGEE. The V end was cut by 4 bases, the J end by 0 bases, with 14 bases between. The CDR3 is made up of 15 amino acids. CDR3 residues: CASSPQQGASYEQYF. The CDR3 bases are TGTGCCAGCAGCCCTCAACAAGGGGCCTCCTACGAGCAGTACTTC.

The gene calls are TRBV5-5 and TRBJ1-1; D not resolved. V dropped 7 bases and J dropped 1 base, with 5 bases sitting between them. Germline CDR1 and CDR2: SGHKS and YYEKEE (reference sequence). The CDR3 totals 11 residues. The CDR3 DNA sequence: TGTGCCAGCCTGACGAACACTGAAGCTTTCTTT. It encodes CASLTNTEAFF. Looking up the rest from reference TRBV5-5 and TRBJ1-1 gives the full variable domain: DAGVTQSPTHLIKTRGQQVTLRCSPISGHKSVSWYQQVLGQGPQFIFQYYEKEERGRGNFPDRFSARQFPNYSSELNVNALLLGDSALYLCASLTNTEAFFGQGTRLTVV.

The rearrangement uses TRBV13 and TRBJ2-7; TRBD1 or TRBD2 may be the D gene (5 bases each). V was clipped by 5 bases and J by 2 bases, with 22 bases between them. Germline values: CDR1 PRHDT, CDR2 FYEKMQ (reference sequence). The CDR3 has 17 amino acids. CDR3: CASSQGIRDRATYEQYF. In nucleotides, the CDR3 is TGTGCCAGCAGCCAGGGCATCAGGGACCGGGCCACCTACGAGCAGTACTTC.

The chain links TRBV25-1 to TRBJ2-7, with D possibly being TRBD2 (7 bases). CDR1 is MGHDK, CDR2 SYGVNS, per germline. The CDR3 loop spans 14 amino acids. The V end lost 6 bases, the J end lost 3 bases, and 15 bases lay between the germline ends. The CDR3, as DNA: TGTGCCAGCAGGGAGGGGGGGGATCACTACGAGCAGTACTTC. Translated, it gives CASREGGDHYEQYF.

V usage is TRBV29-1 and J usage is TRBJ2-7; 7 bases align to TRBD1. The CDR3 extends over 13 amino acids. Trimming at V came to 7 bases and at J to 0 bases, leaving 6 bases not matched to a gene. The germline gives CDR1 SQVTM, CDR2 ANQGSEA. The CDR3 spells CSALGQDSYEQYF. The DNA for the CDR3 is TGCAGCGCTCTCGGACAGGACTCCTACGAGCAGTACTTC.

This rearrangement joins TRBV10-3 to TRBJ2-7; 8 nucleotides match TRBD1. J gave up 9 bases and V 0 bases, and 7 bases lay outside the gene matches. Germline V gene data show CDR1 as ENHRY and CDR2 as SYGVKD. The CDR3 totals 14 residues. The chain's CDR3 is CAISESGQDYLQYF. The CDR3 DNA reads as TGTGCCATCAGTGAGTCGGGACAGGACTACCTGCAGTACTTC.

The chain recombines TRBV29-1 with TRBJ2-1; TRBD2 might be the D (6 bases). Per the germline V gene, CDR1 is SQVTM and CDR2 is ANQGSEA. CDR3 length equals 14 residues. Trimming left V 4 bases short and J 0 bases short, with 10 bases between. The CDR3 nucleotides are TGCAGCGTTGCACTAGCAAACTCCTACAATGAGCAGTTCTTC. Translated: CSVALANSYNEQFF.

The CDR3 region is CAWSDRTGREQYF. CDR3 DNA: TGTGCCTGGAGTGATCGGACAGGGCGCGAGCAGTACTTC. The chain carries TRBV30 and TRBJ2-7; 8 bases are shared with TRBD1. CDR3 length: 13 residues. Germline trimming cut 1 base from V and 6 bases from J; bases unmatched to any gene: 5. Germline values: CDR1 GTSNPN, CDR2 SVGIG (reference sequence).